The present T cell receptor beta chain was sequenced within a study of blood T cell repertoires in COVID-19. Some clones are missing from TCRdb's copy, which holds only in-frame ones; the method was immunoSEQ multiplex PCR. The sample records 210,000 or so clones, about 90% being singletons. The length of the CDR3 is 11 residues. Germline assignment: CDR1 SNHLY and CDR2 FYNNEI. Trimming removed 10 bases at V and 5 bases at J, with 11 bases between. Cohorts were assigned according to the clinical history that participants reported. Sequences were obtained from PBMCs or T cells enriched from blood (not recorded which). The chain has TRBV2 and TRBJ1-2, with D unclear. The TCR sequence derives from a young man who had recovered from COVID-19. In nucleotides, the CDR3 is TGTGCCACCTCTCGGGATTATGGCTACACCTTC. Translating it yields CATSRDYGYTF.